This section outlines one T cell receptor (beta chain) sequence together with its context. This CDR3 comprises 13 residues. V shed 4 bases, J shed 5 bases, and the junction held 1 base outside the gene matches. CDR1 MGHDK and CDR2 SYGVNS come from the germline V gene. The sample is drawn from a study of blood T cell repertoires in COVID-19. Study context: Sites in the United States, Italy and Spain provided acute and convalescent COVID-19 samples.

TCRdb's table, derived via immunoSEQ multiplex PCR, lists solely in-frame clones and lacks some. Of some 190,000 clones listed, around 80% are singletons. Sequencing used PBMCs or T cells enriched from blood (not recorded which). This TCR was sampled from a man aged 30-40 years with acute COVID-19. The V gene is TRBV25-1, the J gene TRBJ1-5; 8 nucleotides match TRBD1. CDR3 in DNA: TGTGCCAGCAGTGCAGGGGGCTATCAGCCCCAGCATTTT. Its protein is CASSAGGYQPQHF.